The T cell receptor beta chain described here comes from a study of blood T cell repertoires in COVID-19. Study as a whole: From T cells, B-cell-depleted T cells, or PBMCs came the material, which was cDNA or gDNA.

Self-reported history from a screening survey and questionnaire set each donor's cohort. Cohort 3 donors were reported recovered after two negative PCRs, clearance, or symptom resolution. Repertoires were generated with immunoSEQ multiplex PCR, while TCRdb's copy carries only in-frame clones and drops some. This table has hundreds of thousands of clones, roughly nine tenths appearing once. Germline trimming cut 5 bases from V and 3 bases from J; bases unmatched to any gene: 4. The CDR3 contains 14 residues. The germline CDR1 and CDR2 sequences are SEHNR and FQNEAQ (reference sequence). The sequence was collected from a man under 40 who had recovered from COVID-19. The chain combines TRBV7-9 with TRBJ2-7; 10 bases align to TRBD2. The sequencing sample was made of PBMCs or T cells enriched from blood (not recorded which). As DNA, the CDR3 is TGTGCCAGCAGCCCCGGGACTAGCGTCTACGAGCAGTACTTC. Its protein is CASSPGTSVYEQYF.